This T cell receptor beta chain comes out of a study of T cells in Graves' hyperthyroidism and ophthalmopathy. RNA transcripts served as the template for amplifying TCR beta CDR3 regions. An initial round of RT-PCR targeting the TCR CDR3 relied on the HTBI primer set. Each CDR3 protein is one row after TCRdb ran MiXCR on the multiplex PCR reads. The data show hundreds of thousands of distinct CDR3 sequences, with about 43% seen just once and 8% to 8.5% held by the top ten. Losses at the gene ends were 6 bases for V and 10 bases for J; bases not matched to a gene: 13. CDR1 is MNHNS and CDR2 is SASEGT in the germline V gene. This CDR3 spans 15 amino acids.

J is TRBJ1-4 and V is TRBV6-1; TRBD1 matches 8 bases. The TCR sequence derives from a young woman with Graves' hyperthyroidism. Sequencing used peripheral blood or thyroid tissue (not recorded which). For the CDR3, the DNA is TGTGCCAGCAGGCCAAGACAGGGGATAGGAGGAAAACTGTTTTTT. The encoded protein is CASRPRQGIGGKLFF.